The T cell receptor (beta chain) under discussion was sequenced for a study of cytomegalovirus exposure and HLA in healthy donors. PCR involved 60 Vbeta and 13 Jbeta primers. The repertoire was sequenced with immunoSEQ multiplex PCR; TCRdb's copy has only in-frame clones and lacks some. The table records some 200,000 clones, roughly 68% of them present only once. This clone was seen just once. The germline V gene encodes CDR1 SNHLY and CDR2 FYNNEI. The length of the CDR3 is 15 residues. The junction had 4 bases not matched to a gene; V was cut back by 6 bases and J by 3 bases. Sequencing was carried out using PBMCs. This receptor was identified in a man between 40 and 49 years old in good health and CMV-seropositive. This chain connects TRBV2 to TRBJ2-2, with 10 nucleotides matching TRBD1. CDR3 coding DNA: TGTGCCAGCAGCTGGACAGGGGGGGACACCGGGGAGCTGTTTTTT. This sequence encodes CASSWTGGDTGELFF.